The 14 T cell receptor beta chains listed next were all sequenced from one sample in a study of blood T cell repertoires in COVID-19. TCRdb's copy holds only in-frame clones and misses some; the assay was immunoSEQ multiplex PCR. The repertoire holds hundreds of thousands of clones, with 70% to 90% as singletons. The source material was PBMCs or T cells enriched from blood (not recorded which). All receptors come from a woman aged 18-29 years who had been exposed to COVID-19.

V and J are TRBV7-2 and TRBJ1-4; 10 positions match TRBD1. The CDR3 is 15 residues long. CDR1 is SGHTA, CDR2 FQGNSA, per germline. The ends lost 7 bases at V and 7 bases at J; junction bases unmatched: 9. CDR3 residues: CASTNPRTGGEKLFF. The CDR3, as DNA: TGTGCCAGCACCAATCCCCGGACAGGGGGTGAAAAACTGTTTTTT. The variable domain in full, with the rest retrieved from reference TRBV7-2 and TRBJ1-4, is GAGVSQSPSNKVTEKGKDVELRCDPISGHTALYWYRQSLGQGLEFLIYFQGNSAPDKSGLPSDRFSAERTGGSVSTLTIQRTQQEDSAVYLCASTNPRTGGEKLFFGSGTQLSVL.

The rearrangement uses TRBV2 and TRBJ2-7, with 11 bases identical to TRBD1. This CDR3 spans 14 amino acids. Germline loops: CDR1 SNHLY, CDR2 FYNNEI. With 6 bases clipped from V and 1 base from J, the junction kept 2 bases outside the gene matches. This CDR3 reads CASRGQGGSYEQYF. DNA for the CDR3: TGTGCCAGCAGGGGACAGGGGGGTTCCTACGAGCAGTACTTC. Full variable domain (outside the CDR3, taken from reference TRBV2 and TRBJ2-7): EPEVTQTPSHQVTQMGQEVILRCVPISNHLYFYWYRQILGQKVEFLVSFYNNEISEKSEIFDDQFSVERPDGSNFTLKIRSTKLEDSAMYFCASRGQGGSYEQYFGPGTRLTVT.

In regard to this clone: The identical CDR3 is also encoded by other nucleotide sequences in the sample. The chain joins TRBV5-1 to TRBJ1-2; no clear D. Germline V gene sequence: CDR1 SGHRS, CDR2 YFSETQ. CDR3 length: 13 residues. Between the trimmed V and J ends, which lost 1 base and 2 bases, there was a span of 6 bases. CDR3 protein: CASSLSRNYGYTF. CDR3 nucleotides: TGCGCCAGCAGCTTGTCCAGAAACTATGGCTACACCTTC.

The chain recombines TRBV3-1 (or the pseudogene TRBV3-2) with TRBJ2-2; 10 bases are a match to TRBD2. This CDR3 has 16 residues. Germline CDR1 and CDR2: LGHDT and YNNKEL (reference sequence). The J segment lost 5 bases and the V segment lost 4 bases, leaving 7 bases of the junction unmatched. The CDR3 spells CASSPLAGALTGELFF. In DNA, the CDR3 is TGTGCCAGCAGCCCCCTAGCGGGGGCCTTAACCGGGGAGCTGTTTTTT.

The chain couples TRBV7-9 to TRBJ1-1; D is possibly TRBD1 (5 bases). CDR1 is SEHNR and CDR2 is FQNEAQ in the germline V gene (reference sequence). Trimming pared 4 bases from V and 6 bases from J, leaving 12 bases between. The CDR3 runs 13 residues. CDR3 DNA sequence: TGTGCCAGCAGCTCCGATACAGGCGCTGAAGCTTTCTTT. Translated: CASSSDTGAEAFF.

The CDR3 is CASSQFTSGSLDEQYF. The CDR3 nucleotides read TGCGCCAGCAGCCAATTCACTAGCGGGAGCCTCGACGAGCAGTACTTC. The chain employs TRBV4-1 and TRBJ2-7; 11 bases align to TRBD2. The CDR3 covers 16 residues. V was clipped by 2 bases and J by 5 bases; unmatched bases: 8. CDR1 is MGHRA and CDR2 is YSYEKL in the germline V gene.

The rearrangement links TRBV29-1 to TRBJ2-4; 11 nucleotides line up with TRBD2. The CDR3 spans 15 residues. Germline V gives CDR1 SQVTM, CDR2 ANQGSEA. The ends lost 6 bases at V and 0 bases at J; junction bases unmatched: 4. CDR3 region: CSVDGLAGAKNIQYF. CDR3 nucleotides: TGCAGCGTCGACGGACTAGCGGGAGCCAAAAACATTCAGTACTTC.

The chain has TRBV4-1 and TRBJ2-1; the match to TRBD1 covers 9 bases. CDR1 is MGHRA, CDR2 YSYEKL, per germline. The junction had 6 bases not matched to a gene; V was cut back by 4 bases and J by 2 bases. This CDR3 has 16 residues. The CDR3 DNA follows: TGCGCCAGCAGCCGTGGACAGGGGAAGACCTACAATGAGCAGTTCTTC. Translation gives CASSRGQGKTYNEQFF.

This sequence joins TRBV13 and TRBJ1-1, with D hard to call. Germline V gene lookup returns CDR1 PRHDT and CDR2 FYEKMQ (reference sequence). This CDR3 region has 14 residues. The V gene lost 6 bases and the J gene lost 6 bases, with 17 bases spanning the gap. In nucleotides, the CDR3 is TGTGCCAGCAGACCCCCGGGGTTTGGCTCTGAAGCTTTCTTT. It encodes CASRPPGFGSEAFF.

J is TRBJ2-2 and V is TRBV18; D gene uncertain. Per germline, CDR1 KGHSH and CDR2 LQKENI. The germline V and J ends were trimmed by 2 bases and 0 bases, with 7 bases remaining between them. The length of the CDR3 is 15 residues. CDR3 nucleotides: TGTGCCAGCTCACCAGCCAGGACGAACACCGGGGAGCTGTTTTTT. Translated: CASSPARTNTGELFF.

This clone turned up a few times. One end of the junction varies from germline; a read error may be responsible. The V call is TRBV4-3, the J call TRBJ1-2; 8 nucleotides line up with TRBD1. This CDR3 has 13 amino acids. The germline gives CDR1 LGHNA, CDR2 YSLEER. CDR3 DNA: TGCGCCAGCAGCCAAACTACCGGGACAGGCAATTACTTC. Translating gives CASSQTTGTGNYF.

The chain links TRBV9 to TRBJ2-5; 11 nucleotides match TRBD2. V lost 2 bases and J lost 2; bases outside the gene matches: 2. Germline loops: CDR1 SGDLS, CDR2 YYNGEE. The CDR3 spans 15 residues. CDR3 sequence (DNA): TGTGCCAGCAGCGTTCTAGCGGGAGGTCAAGAGACCCAGTACTTC. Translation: CASSVLAGGQETQYF.

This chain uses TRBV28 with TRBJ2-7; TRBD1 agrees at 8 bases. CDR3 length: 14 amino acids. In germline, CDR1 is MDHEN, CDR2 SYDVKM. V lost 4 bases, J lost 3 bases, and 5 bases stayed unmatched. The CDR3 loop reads CASSYPDRVYEQYF. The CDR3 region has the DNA TGTGCCAGCAGTTACCCGGACAGGGTCTACGAGCAGTACTTC.

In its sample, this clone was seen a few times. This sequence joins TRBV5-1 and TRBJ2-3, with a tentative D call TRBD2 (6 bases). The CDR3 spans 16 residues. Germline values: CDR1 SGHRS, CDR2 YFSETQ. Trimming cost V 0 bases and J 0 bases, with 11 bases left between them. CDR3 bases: TGCGCCAGCAGCTTGGATGGCGGGGTAAGCACAGATACGCAGTATTTT. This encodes CASSLDGGVSTDTQYF.